Following are 4 T cell receptor beta chains from one sample sequenced in a study of T cell changes during pregnancy in multiple sclerosis. Sequenced by immunoSEQ multiplex PCR; TCRdb stores in-frame clones only, minus some. The sample contains 35,000 or so clones, about 91% of which appear only once. The material was CD8+ T cells from peripheral blood mononuclear cells, obtained in the third trimester of pregnancy. All receptors derive from a female donor with multiple sclerosis, enrolled in a pregnancy study.

The chain joins TRBV28 to TRBJ2-3, with 10 bases identical to TRBD2. Trimming at V came to 6 bases and at J to 1 base, leaving 16 bases not matched to a gene. The CDR3 length is 19 residues. Germline assignment: CDR1 MDHEN and CDR2 SYDVKM. CDR3 DNA: TGTGCCAGCAGCCAAGGGCTAGCGGGAGTAGCCGGTCGCACAGATACGCAGTATTTT. It encodes CASSQGLAGVAGRTDTQYF.

The count of this clone is one. V usage is TRBV5-1 and J usage is TRBJ2-5, with TRBD2 as a possible D gene (6 bases). CDR1 and CDR2 (germline): SGHRS, YFSETQ. The V gene lost 0 bases and the J gene lost 1 base, with 7 bases spanning the gap. There are 14 residues in the CDR3. CDR3 DNA: TGCGCCAGCAGCTTGGGACTAGTCCAAGAGACCCAGTACTTC. It is translated as CASSLGLVQETQYF. The whole variable domain, remainder taken from reference TRBV5-1 and TRBJ2-5, is KAGVTQTPRYLIKTRGQQVTLSCSPISGHRSVSWYQQTPGQGLQFLFEYFSETQRNKGNFPGRFSGRQFSNSRSEMNVSTLELGDSALYLCASSLGLVQETQYFGPGTRLLVL.

The gene calls are TRBV27 and TRBJ2-7; D not certain. Germline assignment: CDR1 MNHEY and CDR2 SMNVEV (reference sequence). The germline V and J ends were trimmed by 0 bases and 1 base, with 7 bases remaining between them. The CDR3 is 14 amino acids. CDR3 protein: CASSLSHESYEQYF. CDR3 in DNA: TGTGCCAGCAGTTTATCTCACGAGTCCTACGAGCAGTACTTC.

This clone was observed a single time. The chain uses TRBV7-6 and TRBJ2-3; possible D gene TRBD2, 6 bases. The germline gives CDR1 SGHVS, CDR2 FNYEAQ. Trimming pared 1 base from V and 0 bases from J, leaving 11 bases between. The CDR3 length is 16 residues. CDR3 region: CASSLVGGYSTDTQYF. The CDR3 DNA sequence: TGTGCCAGCAGCTTAGTGGGGGGATATAGCACAGATACGCAGTATTTT.